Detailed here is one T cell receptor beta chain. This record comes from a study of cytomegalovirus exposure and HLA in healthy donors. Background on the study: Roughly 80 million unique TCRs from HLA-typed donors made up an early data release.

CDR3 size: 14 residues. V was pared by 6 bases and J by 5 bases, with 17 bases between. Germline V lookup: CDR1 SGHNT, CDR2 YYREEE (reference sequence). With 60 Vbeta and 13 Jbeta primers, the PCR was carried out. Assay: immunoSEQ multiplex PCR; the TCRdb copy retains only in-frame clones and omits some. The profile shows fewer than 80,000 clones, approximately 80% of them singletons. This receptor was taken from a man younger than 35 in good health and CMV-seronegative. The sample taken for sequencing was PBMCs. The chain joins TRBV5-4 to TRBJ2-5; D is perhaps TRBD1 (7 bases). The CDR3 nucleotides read TGTGCCAGCAACCCGACAGGGACTGGGGAGACCCAGTACTTC. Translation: CASNPTGTGETQYF.